This T cell receptor (beta chain) was observed in a study of early T cells in non-severe SARS-CoV-2 infection. Study-wide background: The authors sequenced bulk RNA from unsorted whole blood, leaving chains unpaired.

The CDR3 contains 13 residues. The V end lost 0 bases, the J end lost 8 bases, and 6 bases lay between the germline ends. CDR1 is SGHNT and CDR2 is YYREEE in the germline V gene (reference sequence). Unique molecular identifiers were added to individual cDNA molecules. TCRdb re-called the 5' RACE reads through MiXCR, storing one row per CDR3 protein. The sample lists some 52,000 distinct CDR3 sequences, around 8% seen once, with about 9.2% in the top ten. This clonotype came up many times. Its antigen is as yet unknown. Study-level findings and limits: A preference for anti-spike CD8 responses marked VDJdb matching, which missed private and CD4 specificities.

The origin of this receptor is an adult who was a healthcare worker with PCR-confirmed SARS-CoV-2 infection or an uninfected control (not recorded which). V gene TRBV5-4 combines with J gene TRBJ1-6, with D hard to call. Sequenced material: whole blood. As DNA, the CDR3 is TGTGCCAGCAGCTTGGTGCTGGATTCACCCCTCCACTTT. It encodes CASSLVLDSPLHF. The full variable domain, in which reference TRBV5-4 and TRBJ1-6 provide the parts outside the CDR3, is ETGVTQSPTHLIKTRGQQVTLRCSSQSGHNTVSWYQQALGQGPQFIFQYYREEENGRGNFPPRFSGLQFPNYSSELNVNALELDDSALYLCASSLVLDSPLHFGNGTRLTVT.